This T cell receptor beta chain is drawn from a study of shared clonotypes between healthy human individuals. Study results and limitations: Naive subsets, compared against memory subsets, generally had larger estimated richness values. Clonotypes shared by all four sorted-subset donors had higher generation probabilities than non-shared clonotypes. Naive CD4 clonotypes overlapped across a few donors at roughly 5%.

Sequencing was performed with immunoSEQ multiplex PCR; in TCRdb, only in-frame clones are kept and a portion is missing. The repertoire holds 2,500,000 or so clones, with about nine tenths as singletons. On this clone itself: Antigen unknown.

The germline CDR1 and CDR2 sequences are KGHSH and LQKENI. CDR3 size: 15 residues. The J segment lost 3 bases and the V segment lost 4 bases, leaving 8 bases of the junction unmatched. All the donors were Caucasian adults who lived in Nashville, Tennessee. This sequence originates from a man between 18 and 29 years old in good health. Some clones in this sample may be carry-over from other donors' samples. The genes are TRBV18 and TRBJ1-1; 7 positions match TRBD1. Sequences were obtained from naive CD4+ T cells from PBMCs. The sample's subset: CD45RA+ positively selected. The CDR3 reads CASSRQTGWDTEAFF. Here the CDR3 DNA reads TGTGCCAGCTCACGACAGACAGGGTGGGACACTGAAGCTTTCTTT.